These 22 T cell receptor beta chains share one sample of origin, sequenced in a study of PD-L1 blockade in urothelial cancer. Indicated time point: peripheral blood 6 weeks after treatment start. Here immunoSEQ multiplex PCR was the method, and the copy in TCRdb shows in-frame clones only, minus some. The data hold 40,000 to 45,000 clones, with 83% observed a single time. This specimen was PBMCs, taken around atezolizumab (anti-PD-L1) treatment. Source of these receptors: a man between 60 and 75 years old with urothelial cancer.

V is TRBV9 and J is TRBJ1-1; 7 nucleotides match TRBD1. The CDR3 length is 15 residues. Unmatched junction bases numbered 4, after V lost 2 bases and J lost 0 bases. Germline-derived CDR1 and CDR2 are SGDLS and YYNGEE. CDR3 in amino acids: CASSVLTGLNTEAFF. The CDR3 region has the DNA TGTGCCAGCAGCGTTCTGACAGGGCTGAACACTGAAGCTTTCTTT. The full variable domain, completed using reference TRBV9 and TRBJ1-1, is DSGVTQTPKHLITATGQRVTLRCSPRSGDLSVYWYQQSLDQGLQFLIQYYNGEERAKGNILERFSAQQFPDLHSELNLSSLELGDSALYFCASSVLTGLNTEAFFGQGTRLTVV.

The V gene is TRBV9, the J gene TRBJ2-3; 8 bases are shared with TRBD2. V gave up 0 bases and J gave up 3 bases; unmatched junction bases: 3. Germline assignment: CDR1 SGDLS and CDR2 YYNGEE. The CDR3 runs 15 residues. The CDR3 sequence: CASSVGSGETDTQYF. Written as DNA, the CDR3 is TGTGCCAGCAGCGTAGGTAGCGGGGAGACAGATACGCAGTATTTT.

The rearrangement joins TRBV11-2 to TRBJ2-1; D not resolved. The CDR3 runs to 14 residues. V lost 0 bases and J 10 bases, leaving 13 bases between the germline ends. The germline gives CDR1 SGHAT, CDR2 FQNNGV. The CDR3 here is CASSLDPAGFEQFF. For the CDR3, the DNA is TGTGCCAGCAGCTTAGACCCCGCAGGTTTCGAGCAGTTCTTC.

CDR3 nucleotides: TGTGCCAGCAGCCAAGGCTACTACGAGCAGTACTTC. This codes for CASSQGYYEQYF. This chain connects TRBV14 to TRBJ2-7, with D unclear. The V gene lost 1 base and the J gene lost 3 bases, with 4 bases spanning the gap. Germline CDR1 is SGHDN and CDR2 is FVKESK. This CDR3 is 12 amino acids long.

V is TRBV28 and J is TRBJ1-1; D gene unclear. Germline CDR1 reads MDHEN; CDR2 reads SYDVKM. The CDR3 length is 15 residues. The V gene lost 6 bases and the J gene lost 0 bases, with 14 bases spanning the gap. Here the CDR3 DNA reads TGTGCCAGCAGGGTTGACAACGCTATGAACACTGAAGCTTTCTTT. This codes for CASRVDNAMNTEAFF.

J is TRBJ1-6 and V is TRBV1; TRBD1, the table's D call, was not compared with the DNA. TRBV1 is termed a pseudogene. CDR3 length: 14 residues. The CDR3 loop is CTSSQDWAYSPLHF. In nucleotides, the CDR3 is TGCACCAGCAGCCAAGATTGGGCTTATTCACCCCTCCACTTT.

As to this clone: The sample contains more than one DNA sequence encoding this CDR3. V and J are TRBV7-3 and TRBJ2-5, with 13 bases that match TRBD2. Germline CDR1 SGHTA, CDR2 FQGTGA. Trimming removed 5 bases from V and 5 bases from J; junction bases left unmatched: 5. The CDR3 extends over 15 amino acids. The chain's CDR3 is CASSPLAGGRETQYF. Written as DNA, the CDR3 is TGTGCCAGCAGCCCACTAGCGGGGGGGCGTGAGACCCAGTACTTC.

CDR3 residues: CASSQGAGRGYGYTF. The CDR3 DNA is TGCGCCAGCAGCCAAGGGGCAGGGCGCGGCTATGGCTACACCTTC. The chain is built from TRBV4-1 and TRBJ1-2; weak D call: TRBD1 (5 bases). The CDR3 consists of 15 residues. The V gene's germline CDR1 is MGHRA and CDR2 YSYEKL. Deletions cut 1 base from V and 4 bases from J, with 13 bases between.

This clone was seen more than once but under ten times. V usage is TRBV2 and J usage is TRBJ2-7, with 8 bases aligning to TRBD1. The CDR3 spans 14 residues. Germline values: CDR1 SNHLY, CDR2 FYNNEI. V lost 8 bases, J lost 2 bases, and 8 bases stayed unmatched. CDR3 sequence: CASQGGTGAYEQYF. Here the CDR3 DNA reads TGTGCCAGCCAAGGGGGGACAGGCGCCTACGAGCAGTACTTC.

The genes are TRBV19 and TRBJ2-5, with D maybe TRBD1 (6 bases). The CDR3 length is 14 residues. The ends were cut back, 5 bases at V and 2 bases at J, with 12 bases in the middle. In germline, CDR1 is LNHDA, CDR2 SQIVND (reference sequence). In nucleotides, the CDR3 is TGTGCCAGTAGTGCAACAGGGAAACAAGAGACCCAGTACTTC. Protein sequence: CASSATGKQETQYF.

CDR3 nucleotide sequence: TGTGCCAGCACCGACCGGGGGGGCACAGATACGCAGTATTTT. This encodes CASTDRGGTDTQYF. This chain joins TRBV6-5 and TRBJ2-3; 7 bases fit TRBD2. The J segment lost 1 base and the V segment lost 7 bases, leaving 5 bases of the junction unmatched. The CDR3 totals 14 residues. Germline V gene sequence: CDR1 MNHEY, CDR2 SVGAGI.

The chain is built from TRBV11-2 and TRBJ2-7; TRBD2 matches 10 bases. CDR3 length: 15 amino acids. Trimming at V came to 1 base and at J to 4 bases, leaving 4 bases not matched to a gene. The germline CDR1 and CDR2 sequences are SGHAT and FQNNGV. CDR3 sequence (DNA): TGTGCCAGCAGCTTAGGTAGCGGGGGGACTTACGAGCAGTACTTC. Translation gives CASSLGSGGTYEQYF.

V is TRBV5-6 and J is TRBJ2-5; D gene ambiguous. Germline loops: CDR1 SGHDT, CDR2 YYEEEE. Trimming took off 3 bases at V and 4 bases at J, with 10 bases between the two ends. The CDR3 sequence is 13 residues long. The CDR3: CASSSSLGETQYF. CDR3 sequence (DNA): TGTGCCAGCAGCTCTAGTCTGGGAGAGACCCAGTACTTC.

The rearrangement uses TRBV7-9 and TRBJ2-7; 12 bases match TRBD1. V shed 5 bases and J 5 bases; nucleotides not matched to a gene: 1. This CDR3 spans 13 amino acids. CDR1 and CDR2 (germline): SEHNR, FQNEAQ (reference sequence). The CDR3 coding sequence is TGTGCCAGCAGCGGGACAGGGGGCCACGAGCAGTACTTC. Protein sequence: CASSGTGGHEQYF.

CDR3 region: CASRDRGSYGYTF. The CDR3 DNA is TGTGCCAGTAGGGACAGGGGGTCCTATGGCTACACCTTC. The rearrangement links TRBV19 to TRBJ1-2, with TRBD1 identical over 10 bases. With 6 bases clipped from V and 4 bases from J, the junction kept 2 bases outside the gene matches. Germline CDR1 and CDR2: LNHDA and SQIVND (reference sequence). The CDR3 extends over 13 amino acids.

The chain joins TRBV7-9 to TRBJ2-1; 7 bases are shared with TRBD1. The CDR3 is 14 amino acids. Unmatched junction bases numbered 7, after V lost 3 bases and J lost 8 bases. CDR1 is SEHNR and CDR2 is FQNEAQ in the germline V gene (reference sequence). CDR3 coding DNA: TGTGCCAGCAGCTTTGACACAGGGGTGGATGAGCAGTTCTTC. Its protein product is CASSFDTGVDEQFF. The full variable domain, with the rest looked up from reference TRBV7-9 and TRBJ2-1, is DTGVSQNPRHKITKRGQNVTFRCDPISEHNRLYWYRQTLGQGPEFLTYFQNEAQLEKSRLLSDRFSAERPKGSFSTLEIQRTEQGDSAMYLCASSFDTGVDEQFFGPGTRLTVL.

The chain has TRBV30 and TRBJ2-5; TRBD2 agrees at 14 bases. Germline lookup yields CDR1 GTSNPN and CDR2 SVGIG (reference sequence). With V trimmed by 4 bases and J by 5 bases, 9 bases remained unmatched. The CDR3 is 16 residues long. This CDR3 reads CAWTRLAGGRDETQYF. The CDR3 DNA sequence: TGTGCCTGGACCAGACTAGCGGGGGGGCGTGATGAGACCCAGTACTTC.

Only one count was recorded for this clone. This sequence joins TRBV12-5 and TRBJ1-2; D call uncertain. The V end lost 2 bases, the J end lost 8 bases, and 15 bases lay between the germline ends. Germline loops: CDR1 LGHNT, CDR2 FRNRAP. This CDR3 is built from 14 residues. The CDR3 loop reads CASGLWRSGGGYTF. For the CDR3, the DNA is TGTGCTAGTGGTTTGTGGCGGAGCGGAGGGGGCTACACCTTC.

This clone was seen a handful of times. The V call is TRBV28, the J call TRBJ1-5; D call uncertain. Germline V gene data show CDR1 as MDHEN and CDR2 as SYDVKM. Trimming left V 7 bases short and J 5 bases short, with 12 bases between. This CDR3 comprises 13 residues. This CDR3 is CASTLAGYQPQHF. CDR3 in DNA: TGTGCCAGCACCCTCGCGGGGTATCAGCCCCAGCATTTT.

J is TRBJ2-3 and V is TRBV4-1, with D hard to call. Germline V gene sequence: CDR1 MGHRA, CDR2 YSYEKL. CDR3 length: 14 amino acids. V lost 1 base and J lost 0, with 5 bases in between. DNA for the CDR3: TGCGCCAGCAGCCAAGCTCAGAGCACAGATACGCAGTATTTT. Protein: CASSQAQSTDTQYF.

This rearrangement joins TRBV27 to TRBJ1-5, with 9 bases fitting TRBD1. The length of the CDR3 is 14 residues. V trimming: 6 bases; J trimming: 4 bases; junction bases outside the gene matches: 4. Germline V gives CDR1 MNHEY, CDR2 SMNVEV (reference sequence). Here the CDR3 reads CASSPDRGNQPQHF. The CDR3 nucleotides read TGTGCCAGCAGCCCGGACAGGGGTAATCAGCCCCAGCATTTT.

The J gene is TRBJ2-2, the V gene TRBV6-5, with 10 bases fitting TRBD2. The CDR3 has 16 residues. The V and J ends lost 0 bases and 6 bases, in that order; junction bases with no gene match: 4. Germline CDR1 is MNHEY and CDR2 is SVGAGI. The CDR3 reads CASSYSSGGAAGELFF. In DNA, the CDR3 is TGTGCCAGCAGTTACTCAAGCGGGGGGGCCGCCGGGGAGCTGTTTTTT.